The entry below gives a single TCR beta chain sequence along with its context. This table comes from immunoSEQ multiplex PCR, and its TCRdb copy is limited to in-frame clones, with some not included. The table lists about 110,000 clones, about two thirds of them singletons. The sample originates from a study of blood T cell repertoires in COVID-19. Germline CDR1 and CDR2: LGHNA and YNFKEQ. There are 17 residues in the CDR3. Deletions cut 0 bases from V and 7 bases from J, with 19 bases between. This receptor was obtained from a human donor with acute or convalescent COVID-19. The donor label of this sample is uncertain. V and J are TRBV4-2 and TRBJ2-4; tentatively, D is TRBD2 (7 bases). The sequencing input was peripheral blood. Here the CDR3 DNA reads TGTGCCAGCAGCCAAGATTTAGGCGGGGGCTCTCGGAACATTCAGTACTTC. Protein sequence: CASSQDLGGGSRNIQYF.